One sample yielded the 18 T cell receptor beta chains listed below, sequenced in a study of blood T cell repertoires in COVID-19 (dated by TCRdb to the early 2020s). Library preparation was by the immunoSEQ multiplex PCR assay. The source is immuneACCESS, and TCRdb retained only in-frame sequences with V and J called. Part of the clones is not carried over; for the studies checked, unresolved V genes explain less than half of this, and the remainder is unexplained. The sample table records over 200,000 clones; around 91% of these occur just once. About 5% of the sample comes from the top ten. The sequencing input was peripheral blood. The receptors stem from a woman aged 40 to 50 with acute or convalescent COVID-19.

This clone appeared once. The rearrangement joins TRBV7-8 to TRBJ2-1; possibly TRBD2 for D (5 bases). The V gene lost 2 bases and the J gene lost 6 bases, with 14 bases spanning the gap. This CDR3 comprises 15 residues. Germline CDR1 and CDR2: SGHVS and FQNEAQ. The CDR3 sequence: CASSLSLLSGNEQFF. For the CDR3, the DNA is TGTGCCAGCAGCTTATCACTCCTAAGCGGCAATGAGCAGTTCTTC.

The chain uses TRBV24-1 and TRBJ2-5, with a tentative D call TRBD1 (6 bases). V lost 5 bases to trimming and J lost 2 bases, with 8 bases between them. Germline CDR1 KGHDR, CDR2 SFDVKD. The CDR3 sequence is 13 residues long. CDR3 DNA: TGTGCCACCAGTGCAGGGGTGCAAGAGACCCAGTACTTC. The encoded protein is CATSAGVQETQYF.

In DNA, the CDR3 is TGTGCCAGCAGCCATAAGGGGACAAACACCGGGGAGCTGTTTTTT. The encoded protein is CASSHKGTNTGELFF. V is TRBV4-2 and J is TRBJ2-2, with a weak D call TRBD1 (6 bases). Per germline, CDR1 LGHNA and CDR2 YNFKEQ. The V end was cut by 3 bases, the J end by 2 bases, with 10 bases between. The CDR3 runs 15 residues.

V usage is TRBV5-1 and J usage is TRBJ1-3, with TRBD1 matching over 8 bases. CDR1 and CDR2 from the germline V gene are SGHRS and YFSETQ. The CDR3 totals 15 residues. The ends lost 2 bases at V and 0 bases at J; junction bases unmatched: 1. The CDR3 here is CASSFQGASGNTIYF. Written as DNA, the CDR3 is TGCGCCAGCAGCTTCCAGGGGGCCTCTGGAAACACCATATATTTT.

The chain is built from TRBV5-1 and TRBJ2-1; TRBD2 matches at 7 bases. The CDR3 extends over 15 amino acids. Germline V gene lookup returns CDR1 SGHRS and CDR2 YFSETQ. Trimming removed 3 bases from V and 1 base from J; junction bases left unmatched: 4. The CDR3: CASSSSSGSYNEQFF. CDR3 bases: TGCGCCAGCAGCTCCAGTAGCGGGTCCTACAATGAGCAGTTCTTC.

The chain joins TRBV24-1 to TRBJ1-5; TRBD1 might be the D (5 bases). Between the trimmed V and J ends, which lost 7 bases and 1 base, there was a span of 10 bases. Germline assignment: CDR1 KGHDR and CDR2 SFDVKD. The CDR3 runs to 14 residues. Written as DNA, the CDR3 is TGTGCCACCAGCCCCGGACAAAGCAATCAGCCCCAGCATTTT. It yields the protein CATSPGQSNQPQHF.

The rearrangement uses TRBV3-1 (or the pseudogene TRBV3-2) and TRBJ2-2; tentatively, D is TRBD1 (6 bases). V gave up 3 bases and J gave up 4 bases, with 12 bases separating them. The CDR3 covers 15 residues. The V gene's germline CDR1 is LGHDT and CDR2 YNNKEL (reference sequence). The CDR3 DNA reads as TGTGCCAGCAGCCAGAAGGGGGTTGTCACCGGGGAGCTGTTTTTT. Its translation is CASSQKGVVTGELFF.

The V and J genes are TRBV25-1 and TRBJ2-3; TRBD1 aligns across 8 bases. The length of the CDR3 is 17 residues. The junction had 14 bases not matched to a gene; V was cut back by 5 bases and J by 4 bases. CDR1 and CDR2 from the germline V gene are MGHDK and SYGVNS. Written as DNA, the CDR3 is TGTGCCAGCAGTCCAGGACAGGGTACCGGGTCCGCAGATACGCAGTATTTT. Translation: CASSPGQGTGSADTQYF.

This clone was seen a few times. V usage is TRBV5-1 and J usage is TRBJ1-1; 8 bases match TRBD1. Trimming cost V 4 bases and J 5 bases; bases outside gene matches: 13. From germline, CDR1 is SGHRS and CDR2 YFSETQ. The CDR3 loop spans 16 amino acids. The CDR3 here is CASSPGQGVILTEAFF. CDR3 DNA: TGCGCCAGCAGCCCAGGACAGGGCGTGATTCTTACTGAAGCTTTCTTT.

The rearrangement uses TRBV4-2 and TRBJ1-6; TRBD1 agrees at 9 bases. This CDR3 contains 16 residues. Trimming cost V 2 bases and J 8 bases; bases outside gene matches: 7. CDR1 and CDR2 from the germline V gene are LGHNA and YNFKEQ. Here the CDR3 DNA reads TGTGCCAGCAGCCAAAAATCGGGACAGGGCCATTCACCCCTCCACTTT. It is translated as CASSQKSGQGHSPLHF.

The chain employs TRBV6-4 and TRBJ1-5; the D is unclear. V was clipped by 8 bases and J by 6 bases, with 14 bases between them. CDR1 and CDR2 (germline): MRHNA, SNTAGT. CDR3 length: 13 residues. The CDR3 nucleotides are TGTGCCAGCCTCCCGGGTTTGGGTCAGCCCCAGCATTTT. Its translation: CASLPGLGQPQHF.

The CDR3 DNA is TGTGCCAGCAGCCGGTATACTCCGGGGGGGGATACGCAGTATTTT. It codes for CASSRYTPGGDTQYF. The chain employs TRBV2 and TRBJ2-3; 8 bases are shared with TRBD2. The CDR3 consists of 15 residues. From germline, CDR1 is SNHLY and CDR2 FYNNEI. V shed 6 bases, J shed 6 bases, and the junction held 11 bases outside the gene matches. Filled out from reference TRBV2 and TRBJ2-3, the complete variable domain reads EPEVTQTPSHQVTQMGQEVILRCVPISNHLYFYWYRQILGQKVEFLVSFYNNEISEKSEIFDDQFSVERPDGSNFTLKIRSTKLEDSAMYFCASSRYTPGGDTQYFGPGTRLTVL.

The chain is built from TRBV2 and TRBJ2-3; D gene uncertain. Trimming left V 2 bases short and J 2 bases short, with 8 bases between. This CDR3 contains 14 residues. Germline CDR1 SNHLY, CDR2 FYNNEI. CDR3 sequence reads: CASSEFTYTDTQYF. For the CDR3, the DNA is TGTGCCAGCAGTGAATTTACTTACACAGATACGCAGTATTTT.

This clone was seen once. The chain is built from TRBV19 and TRBJ1-2; TRBD1 matches 7 bases. This CDR3 has 15 residues. The ends lost 4 bases at V and 8 bases at J; junction bases unmatched: 13. In germline, CDR1 is LNHDA, CDR2 SQIVND (reference sequence). The CDR3 coding sequence is TGTGCCAGTAGTACCCTTGACAGGGACGGATACGGCTACACCTTC. Amino acids: CASSTLDRDGYGYTF.

The table lists this clone with many counts. This chain links TRBV5-6 with TRBJ2-7; 7 nucleotides agree with TRBD1. CDR1 and CDR2 (germline): SGHDT, YYEEEE. The CDR3 covers 13 residues. Trimming removed 4 bases from V and 5 bases from J; junction bases left unmatched: 6. CDR3 in DNA: TGTGCCAGCAGCCGTGTACAGGGGAACGAGCAGTACGTC. This encodes CASSRVQGNEQYV.

The chain recombines TRBV7-8 with TRBJ2-7; a possible D gene is TRBD1 (5 bases). Between the trimmed V and J ends, which lost 8 bases and 3 bases, there was a span of 11 bases. This CDR3 spans 12 amino acids. Germline V gene data show CDR1 as SGHVS and CDR2 as FQNEAQ. The CDR3 DNA reads TGTGCCAGCGCTATGGACAACTACGAGCAGTACGTC. Encoded protein: CASAMDNYEQYV.

The V gene is TRBV13, the J gene TRBJ1-5; unclear D gene. Germline CDR1 and CDR2: PRHDT and FYEKMQ (reference sequence). There are 14 residues in the CDR3. The V end was cut by 2 bases, the J end by 10 bases, with 15 bases between. The CDR3 region has the DNA TGTGCCAGCAGCTTAAGCGGCCGGGGAGCTCCCCAGCATTTT. Translating it yields CASSLSGRGAPQHF.

CDR3 residues: CATSDLKRLAGASTDTQYF. The CDR3 nucleotides read TGTGCCACCAGTGATTTAAAGCGACTAGCGGGGGCCAGCACAGATACGCAGTATTTT. The chain couples TRBV24-1 to TRBJ2-3; TRBD2 aligns across 12 bases. V lost 1 base to trimming and J lost 0 bases; unmatched junction nucleotides: 7. This CDR3 spans 19 amino acids. The germline V gene has CDR1 KGHDR and CDR2 SFDVKD.